The 8 T cell receptor beta chains presented below share a single source sample, sequenced in a study of blood T cells in healthy people across ages. Sample-barcoded 5' priming and a J-beta primer mix drove a second PCR of roughly 7 to 11 cycles. TCRdb called the 5' RACE reads again in MiXCR, with one record for every CDR3 protein. The table records approximately 690,000 distinct CDR3 sequences, 58% of them present only once. The sample comprised blood. These receptors all stem from a man in his 60s in good health.

This clonotype occurred many times. This chain joins TRBV20-1 and TRBJ2-1; a possible D gene is TRBD2 (5 bases). In germline, CDR1 is DFQATT, CDR2 SNEGSKA (reference sequence). The length of the CDR3 is 15 residues. V was trimmed by 5 bases and J by 4 bases, leaving 18 bases between them. The CDR3 DNA reads TGCAGTGCTTTGGGCACCCATGGACTGTACAATGAGCAGTTCTTC. Translated: CSALGTHGLYNEQFF.

The chain combines TRBV3-1 with TRBJ1-4; weak D call: TRBD1 (5 bases). The ends were cut back, 2 bases at V and 7 bases at J, with 11 bases in the middle. CDR3 size: 14 residues. Per germline, CDR1 LGHDT and CDR2 YNNKEL (reference sequence). The CDR3 DNA is TGTGCCAGCAGCCAACAGGGCGAAGCTGAAAAACTGTTTTTT. This gives the protein CASSQQGEAEKLFF.

The chain has TRBV7-9 and TRBJ2-7; 12 bases agree with TRBD1. The assigned J gene may be wrong: the sequence end matches TRBJ2-5 better. CDR1 SEHNR and CDR2 FQNEAQ come from the germline V gene (reference sequence). This CDR3 is 15 amino acids long. The DNA for the CDR3 is TGTGCCAGCAGCCCGGGACAGGGGGCTGGTGAGACCCAGTACTTC. It is translated as CASSPGQGAGETQYF.

J is TRBJ2-5 and V is TRBV6-2 or TRBV6-3, with 13 bases matching TRBD2. V was pared by 5 bases and J by 0 bases, with 6 bases of the junction left unmatched. The CDR3 covers 17 residues. The germline V gene encodes CDR1 MNHEY and CDR2 SVGEGT. Written as DNA, the CDR3 is TGTGCCAGCAGTCCCGGACTAGCGGGGGTCTACCAAGAGACCCAGTACTTC. The encoded protein is CASSPGLAGVYQETQYF.

The chain links TRBV6-2 or TRBV6-3 to TRBJ1-1, with 7 bases fitting TRBD1. The CDR3 is 14 amino acids. V trimming: 4 bases; J trimming: 2 bases; junction bases outside the gene matches: 4. CDR1 and CDR2 from the germline V gene are MNHEY and SVGEGT. The DNA for the CDR3 is TGTGCCAGCAGTTTCCACAGGGGTAACACTGAAGCTTTCTTT. This codes for CASSFHRGNTEAFF.

The rearrangement uses TRBV5-1 and TRBJ2-5, with 7 bases aligning to TRBD1. This CDR3 comprises 14 residues. V was pared by 7 bases and J by 4 bases, with 10 bases of the junction left unmatched. CDR1 and CDR2 from the germline V gene are SGHRS and YFSETQ. The CDR3 nucleotides are TGCGCCAGCCGTCCTAGACAGGGAACAGAGACCCAGTACTTC. Encoded protein: CASRPRQGTETQYF.

The chain combines TRBV7-9 with TRBJ1-2; D is unresolved. Germline V gene sequence: CDR1 SEHNR, CDR2 FQNEAQ (reference sequence). This CDR3 contains 14 residues. CDR3 sequence reads: CATSDPNPNYGYTF. CDR3 nucleotide sequence: TGTGCTACGTCCGATCCAAACCCTAACTATGGCTACACCTTC. Full variable domain (missing parts from reference TRBV7-9 and TRBJ1-2): DTGVSQNPRHKITKRGQNVTFRCDPISEHNRLYWYRQTLGQGPEFLTYFQNEAQLEKSRLLSDRFSAERPKGSFSTLEIQRTEQGDSAMYLCATSDPNPNYGYTFGSGTRLTVV.

The chain recombines TRBV6-5 with TRBJ1-2; TRBD1 matches 7 bases. With 4 bases clipped from V and 5 bases from J, the junction kept 10 bases outside the gene matches. Germline assignment: CDR1 MNHEY and CDR2 SVGAGI. This CDR3 spans 15 amino acids. CDR3 DNA sequence: TGTGCCAGCAGTTTCTCGGACAGGTCGTTTTATGGCTACACCTTC. Protein product: CASSFSDRSFYGYTF.